The rows below give T cell receptor beta chains drawn from one sample of a study of CD8 T cells in ankylosing spondylitis. From the 5' RACE reads, TCRdb called clonotypes with MiXCR, one entry per CDR3 protein. The data hold under 400,000 distinct CDR3 sequences, with more than 9% observed a single time. The sequenced material came from blood, either unsorted or a sorted T cell fraction (not recorded which). The receptors originated from a female donor with ankylosing spondylitis or in good health (not recorded which). Each CDR3 is given with its conserved first and last residue. A D gene is named only where the DNA matches it firmly. Part of the rows lack a size; the others show once, few, many or a class for expanded clones.

v_gene,d_gene,j_gene,abundance,CDR3aa,CDR3nt
TRBV20-1,TRBD2,TRBJ2-1,many,CSASGGRGYNEQFF,TGCAGTGCTAGTGGCGGGAGGGGGTACAATGAGCAGTTCTTC
TRBV7-6,TRBD2,TRBJ2-1,many,CASSLEAGGSYNEQFF,TGTGCCAGCAGCTTAGAAGCGGGGGGTTCCTACAATGAGCAGTTCTTC
TRBV28,TRBD2,TRBJ2-1,many,CASSTVAGRYNEQFF,TGTGCCAGCAGTACTGTAGCGGGGCGTTACAATGAGCAGTTCTTC
TRBV7-2,TRBD2,TRBJ2-1,many,CASSQLAGVGNEQFF,TGTGCCAGCAGCCAACTAGCGGGAGTGGGGAATGAGCAGTTCTTC
TRBV10-3,TRBD1,TRBJ1-1,many,CAITKDRGGNTEAFF,TGTGCCATTACGAAGGACAGGGGCGGAAACACTGAAGCTTTCTTT
TRBV18,TRBD2,TRBJ2-7,NA,CASSTGGGGYEQYF,TGTGCCAGCTCAACCGGCGGGGGAGGGTACGAGCAGTACTTC
TRBV12-3/TRBV12-4,NA,TRBJ2-1,many,CASSFGATNEQFF,TGTGCCAGCAGTTTCGGCGCCACCAATGAGCAGTTCTTC
TRBV4-2,TRBD2,TRBJ2-1,NA,CASSQDGATSGPYNEQFF,TGTGCCAGCAGCCAAGACGGGGCGACTAGCGGACCGTACAATGAGCAGTTCTTC
TRBV20-1,NA,TRBJ1-4,many,CSAREGNNEKLFF,TGCAGTGCTAGAGAGGGGAATAATGAAAAACTGTTTTTT
TRBV20-1,NA,TRBJ2-1,many,CSARRYPEASSYNEQFF,TGCAGTGCTAGAAGGTACCCGGAGGCTAGCTCCTACAATGAGCAGTTCTTC
TRBV20-1,TRBD2,TRBJ2-1,many,CSATGTSSYNEQFF,TGCAGTGCTACCGGGACTAGCTCCTACAATGAGCAGTTCTTC
TRBV20-1,TRBD1,TRBJ2-2,many,CSARYRGTNTGELFF,TGCAGTGCTAGATACAGGGGGACGAACACCGGGGAGCTGTTTTTT
TRBV7-2,NA,TRBJ1-2,many,CASSLGGRGHLYGYTF,TGTGCCAGCAGCTTAGGTGGTAGGGGCCATCTCTATGGCTACACCTTC
TRBV11-2,TRBD2,TRBJ2-1,NA,CASSLSGGPINEQFF,TGTGCCAGCAGCTTATCGGGAGGGCCCATAAATGAGCAGTTCTTC
TRBV14,NA,TRBJ2-7,NA,CASSQVPGWVPSEQYF,TGTGCCAGCAGCCAAGTCCCCGGCTGGGTCCCCAGCGAGCAGTACTTC
TRBV6-2/TRBV6-3,TRBD2,TRBJ2-1,many,CASSYSVLAGGPRAYNEQFF,TGTGCCAGCAGTTACTCGGTCCTAGCGGGGGGGCCTAGGGCCTACAATGAGCAGTTCTTC
TRBV9,NA,TRBJ1-2,many,CASSTGQNYGYTF,TGTGCCAGCAGCACCGGACAGAACTATGGCTACACCTTC
TRBV15,NA,TRBJ2-3,NA,CATSPPSPVGYPHYTQYF,TGTGCCACCAGCCCCCCTTCTCCAGTAGGGTACCCGCACTATACGCAGTATTTT
TRBV29-1,NA,TRBJ1-1,many,CSVVWSNTEAFF,TGCAGCGTTGTATGGTCCAACACTGAAGCTTTCTTT
TRBV5-1,TRBD2,TRBJ2-7,many,CASSLDPSGSGEQYF,TGCGCCAGCAGCTTGGATCCTAGCGGGAGTGGAGAGCAGTACTTC
TRBV5-1,NA,TRBJ2-5,many,CASSLMGGGHQETQYF,TGCGCCAGCAGCTTGATGGGGGGAGGACACCAAGAGACCCAGTACTTC
TRBV19,TRBD1,TRBJ1-1,few,CASSITGVLNTEAFF,TGTGCCAGTAGTATAACAGGGGTTCTGAACACTGAAGCTTTCTTT
TRBV7-2,TRBD2,TRBJ2-1,NA,CASSPGGTSGYNEQFF,TGTGCCAGCAGCCCGGGGGGGACTAGCGGATACAATGAGCAGTTCTTC